This T cell receptor beta chain emerged from a study of identical twins. The CDR3 is made up of 13 amino acids. In germline, CDR1 is SGHRS, CDR2 YFSETQ. Unmatched junction bases numbered 2, after V lost 5 bases and J lost 2 bases. In its sample, this clonotype was seen many times. TCRdb reanalysed the 5' RACE reads using MiXCR and keeps one entry per CDR3 protein. Of some 660,000 distinct CDR3 sequences in the sample, under 9% were seen once. The data were also submitted as part of a second study, on yellow fever vaccine responses in identical twins.

The sequencing sample was made of PBMCs. This sequence was found in a woman aged 18-29 years in good health. J is TRBJ2-3 and V is TRBV5-1, with 7 bases lining up with TRBD1. This chain's CDR3 is CASRGTATDTQYF. The CDR3 DNA reads TGCGCCAGCAGAGGGACAGCCACAGATACGCAGTATTTT.